A selection of T cell receptor beta chains follows, all from one sample in a study of blood T cell repertoires in COVID-19. Libraries were prepared by immunoSEQ multiplex PCR; TCRdb keeps only in-frame clonotypes and omits some of them. The profile shows about 230,000 clones, under 90% of them singletons. Sequencing used PBMCs or T cells enriched from blood (not recorded which). These receptors originate from a woman aged 30 to 39 with acute COVID-19. Both conserved end residues are trimmed from each CDR3.

TRBV11-2 ASSLFSGGAEGEQF
TRBV18 ASSPATAPSYEQY
TRBV7-2 ASSPNPGASNQPQH
TRBV2 ASSESMASGGGDTQY
TRBV18 ASSPGATGNTIY
TRBV3-1/TRBV3-2 ASSPTGTQSSGNTIY
TRBV9 ASSVTSGQHYNNEQF
TRBV5-6 ASSPLRKYVGYT
TRBV27 ASSTPSGGGSPLH
TRBV21-1 ASSRTGDTEAF
TRBV27 ASSLRDRGPYNSPLH
TRBV6-5 ASRTSGGSYEQY
TRBV7-8 ASSSGLAGLQF
TRBV5-4 ASSLVLGRVGSGANVLT
TRBV7-9 ASSPQAGTDENEQF
TRBV2 ASNWDRGWTEAF